This T cell receptor beta chain was identified during a study of cytomegalovirus exposure and HLA in healthy donors. Study-level points and caveats: Later analysis identified about 17,000 TCR beta sequences associated with HLA alleles, using a false discovery rate threshold of 0.05. An analysis that came later showed most CMV-associated TCR beta chains appearing HLA-restricted. Analyses of presence/absence relied on an assumption of roughly uniform sequencing depth across donors. A later analysis linked a missense DCLRE1C variant to TCR beta V- and J-gene trimming.

The table lists this clone with a few counts. Its antigen remains unknown. Vbeta (60) and Jbeta (13) primers were used in the PCR. TCRdb keeps only in-frame clones here, not all; method: immunoSEQ multiplex PCR. The sample consists of under 200,000 clones, approximately 85% of them appearing once. Material for sequencing was PBMCs. This sequence originates from a young woman in good health and CMV-seronegative.

CDR3 nucleotide sequence: TGTGCCAGCAGCTCCGACTATCGCAGCTACGAGCAGTACTTC. It yields the protein CASSSDYRSYEQYF. V gene TRBV6-5 combines with J gene TRBJ2-5, with a possible D match to TRBD2 (5 bases). The J call may be in error: the DNA end matches TRBJ2-7 better. Germline V gives CDR1 MNHEY, CDR2 SVGAGI. CDR3 length: 14 amino acids.